The sequence of this T cell receptor beta chain was determined in a study of blood T cell repertoires in COVID-19. Trimming removed 0 bases from V and 1 base from J, with 9 bases in between. Per germline, CDR1 LGHDT and CDR2 YNNKEL (reference sequence). The CDR3 is 15 residues long. Per the authors' pipeline: It was from reference gene primer amplification that nucleated cell counts were estimated. Clones were sequenced by immunoSEQ multiplex PCR, and TCRdb holds only the in-frame ones, with some missing. D and trimming come from the DNA, and the V and J calls and clone size come from that table. The sample gives fewer than 90,000 clones, more than 65% of which show up once; 11% is in the top ten.

The rearrangement joins TRBV3-1 (or the pseudogene TRBV3-2) to TRBJ2-5; weak D call: TRBD1 (6 bases). Material: peripheral blood. This TCR was sampled from a man aged 45-60 years with acute or convalescent COVID-19. The CDR3 region is CASSQELDSQETQYF. The CDR3 DNA reads TGTGCCAGCAGCCAAGAACTGGACAGCCAAGAGACCCAGTACTTC.